This entry describes one TCR beta chain. Its target is not known. The method was immunoSEQ multiplex PCR; TCRdb's version includes in-frame clones alone and lacks a portion of them. This sample has 100,000 to 150,000 clones, with about 89% found just once. The sample comes from a study of T cell responses to AZD1222 COVID-19 vaccine. Findings and limits, study-wide: Just six AZD1222 recipients tested seropositive at baseline. Females outnumbered males among donors, who were mostly white British; clonal diversity was possibly underestimated.

The input for sequencing was peripheral blood, taken on day 0 of MenACWY control vaccination. The source of this sequence is an adult in good health.

This CDR3 is CSVNWGQGETNYGYTF. In DNA form, the CDR3 reads TGCAGCGTCAACTGGGGACAGGGGGAAACTAACTATGGCTACACCTTC. The chain joins TRBV29-1 to TRBJ1-2, with 11 bases that match TRBD1. This CDR3 is 16 amino acids long. The V gene's germline CDR1 is SQVTM and CDR2 ANQGSEA. Germline trimming cut 6 bases from V and 0 bases from J; bases unmatched to any gene: 9. The full variable domain, completed using reference TRBV29-1 and TRBJ1-2, is SAVISQKPSRDICQRGTSLTIQCQVDSQVTMMFWYRQQPGQSLTLIATANQGSEATYESGFVIDKFPISRPNLTFSTLTVSNMSPEDSSIYLCSVNWGQGETNYGYTFGSGTRLTVV.